This is a list of T cell receptor beta chains from one sample in a study of breast tumors, draining lymph nodes, adjacent tissues. One entry per CDR3 protein results from TCRdb running MiXCR on the multiplex PCR reads. The data contain fewer than 200,000 distinct CDR3 sequences, approximately 33% of them singletons. Sequenced sample: axillary lymph node tissue. The receptors stem from a female donor with breast cancer. Some clones in this sample may be carry-over from other donors' samples. The CDR3 runs from the conserved cysteine through the conserved F or W.

v_call cdr3_aa
TRBV4-1 CASSLVTGGKNIQYF
TRBV9 CASSVTGLAGYNEQFF
TRBV29-1 CSVDPGNLKQFF
TRBV7-7 CASSLAGGGNTGELSF
TRBV5-5 CASSHSGANTGELLF
TRBV5-1 CASSPSGYTGEETQYF
TRBV6-2/TRBV6-3 CASSHSRGGRGRYNEQFF
TRBV19 CASSALAGSYNEQFF
TRBV24-1 CATSDTTSGGAVGADTQYF
TRBV2 CASKGGGYTF
TRBV27 CASSSYTDTQCF
TRBV15 CATSRDGAGNIGELFF
TRBV9 CASSVGGTGLSYEQYF
TRBV3-2 CASSQDSQGAGEQYF
TRBV4-3 CASSQQTGGNTNEKLFF
TRBV7-9 CASSSLLGEKLFF
TRBV6-5 CASRRGLAGEGNEQFF
TRBV2 CASSVSGRPPTDTQYF
TRBV28 CASRAGTLYFNEQFF
TRBV10-3 CAISDMQGAFDTQYF
TRBV9 CASSVAWTPISGNTIYF
TRBV19 CASSIRMGSGSPLHF
TRBV19 CASSIIRGRNTEAFF
TRBV27 CASSPQGNTGELFF
TRBV6-2/TRBV6-3 CASSYQRGGNTIYF
TRBV30 CAWSLGAGVSGANVLTF
TRBV6-5 CASSRTNYEQYF
TRBV6-6 CASTDRAGANVLTF
TRBV18 CASSQNTFLAKNIQYF
TRBV18 CASSLGPLSGANVLTF
TRBV7-2 CATSLGSTYNSPLHF
TRBV15 CATSRDGQETQYF
TRBV7-3 CASSLNGGGGYEQYF
TRBV5-1 CASSRVRASSTDTQYF
TRBV11-2 CASSLQWGEAFF
TRBV20-1 CSARELAARGDTQYF
TRBV7-9 CASSGTGGKNIQYF
TRBV7-3 CASSSGNSPLHF
TRBV12-3/TRBV12-4 CASSLRGLNTEAFF
TRBV20-1 CSARSGTSYEQYF
TRBV15 CATSRDGGAATDTQYF
TRBV7-6 CASSLGAGGGTGELFF
TRBV7-9 CASSQDPGDPHF